A selection of T cell receptor beta chains follows, all from one sample in a study of T cells expressing NK-cell markers. TCRdb processed the 5' RACE reads again and assigns one entry to each CDR3 protein, with no DNA. The repertoire table contains about 160,000 distinct CDR3 sequences. Sequencing input: blood T cells: a sorted CD56 or NKG2C T cell subset, CD4+ or CD8+ T cells, or bulk PBMC T cells (not recorded which). These receptors originate from a woman aged 18-69 years in good health. CDR3s include the opening cysteine and the closing phenylalanine or tryptophan.

J gene | V gene | CDR3 protein
TRBJ2-7 | TRBV5-1 | CASSLLQRGFVNEQYF
TRBJ2-5 | TRBV20-1 | CSVGTSSRETQYF
TRBJ2-5 | TRBV10-3 | CAIRQSATGGTGETQYF
TRBJ1-5 | TRBV12-3/TRBV12-4 | CASGPEEGQHF
TRBJ2-7 | TRBV7-9 | CASSLGRGDSVAYEQYF
TRBJ2-5 | TRBV20-1 | CSARGQGLLEETQYF
TRBJ2-1 | TRBV6-1 | CASCPRRSSYNEQFF
TRBJ2-1 | TRBV20-1 | CSAPSPSEQFF
TRBJ2-7 | TRBV29-1 | CSVALQGNHEQYF
TRBJ2-2 | TRBV5-1 | CASSWGQGAGGELFF
TRBJ2-3 | TRBV5-1 | CASSPERGGTDTQYF
TRBJ2-1 | TRBV6-6 | CASRMTGRNEQFF
TRBJ2-2 | TRBV6-1 | CASMAGTKNTGELFF
TRBJ2-3 | TRBV3-1 | CASSQEARITDTQYF
TRBJ1-5 | TRBV12-3/TRBV12-4 | CASSLRGVYQPQHF
TRBJ1-2 | TRBV7-9 | CASSLAAHGDGYTF
TRBJ1-3 | TRBV5-1 | CASSLQSGPGGNTIYF
TRBJ2-7 | TRBV20-1 | CSALAPGTPGYEQYF
TRBJ2-2 | TRBV4-1 | CASSQGRGSDTGELFF
TRBJ2-7 | TRBV2 | CAATVVASGEQYF